This T cell receptor (beta chain) was recovered during a study of metastatic and nonmetastatic thyroid tumors. At the level of the study: Blood and tumor or nodule tissue repertoires from malignant and benign thyroid patients were compared.

This clone was detected only a few times. This may be a read error: a much more frequent sequence differs by one nucleotide. TCRdb recomputed clones from the PCR reads via MiXCR. Of under 45,000 clones in the sample, about a sixth were seen once. Germline-derived CDR1 and CDR2 are PRHDT and FYEKMQ (reference sequence). The CDR3 covers 17 residues. Thyroid surgery was performed in patients who had received no treatment beforehand. Sequencing used tumor tissue. This chain connects TRBV13 to TRBJ2-7, with 8 bases fitting TRBD1. The sequence derives from a female donor with papillary thyroid cancer or a benign thyroid nodule (not recorded which). Some clones in this sample may be carry-over from other donors' samples. The CDR3 sequence is CASSLERRRDRTYDQYF. CDR3 nucleotides: TGTGCCAGCAGCTTAGAAAGACGGCGGGACAGGACCTACGATCAGTACTTC.